This TCR beta chain was documented in a study of T cells after yellow fever vaccination. Points from the study as a whole: Of the clonotypes, a small share occurred in both CD4 and CD8 compartments. At around 95% for CD4 and around 91% for CD8, most primary-vaccination clones showed up again after the booster.

Production of TCR cDNA was by 5'RACE template switching, which also added a universal primer site and UMIs. TCRdb re-analysed the 5' RACE reads in MiXCR, keeping a single row per CDR3 protein. This table has some 220,000 distinct CDR3 sequences, approximately 3.3% appearing once. This clonotype was picked up many times. Its antigen is unknown. Germline lookup yields CDR1 LGHDT and CDR2 YNNKEL (reference sequence). This CDR3 has 15 residues. V lost 0 bases to trimming and J lost 8 bases, with 11 bases between them. The chain uses TRBV3-1 and TRBJ1-6, with D tentatively TRBD1 (5 bases). Material: CD4+ T cells sorted from PBMCs, obtained 10 days after the yellow fever booster vaccination. This TCR was recovered from a man in his late teens or twenties who received the YFV17D yellow fever vaccine. The CDR3 sequence is CASSQESSGDSPLHF. CDR3 nucleotide sequence: TGTGCCAGCAGCCAAGAAAGCTCGGGGGATTCACCCCTCCACTTT.